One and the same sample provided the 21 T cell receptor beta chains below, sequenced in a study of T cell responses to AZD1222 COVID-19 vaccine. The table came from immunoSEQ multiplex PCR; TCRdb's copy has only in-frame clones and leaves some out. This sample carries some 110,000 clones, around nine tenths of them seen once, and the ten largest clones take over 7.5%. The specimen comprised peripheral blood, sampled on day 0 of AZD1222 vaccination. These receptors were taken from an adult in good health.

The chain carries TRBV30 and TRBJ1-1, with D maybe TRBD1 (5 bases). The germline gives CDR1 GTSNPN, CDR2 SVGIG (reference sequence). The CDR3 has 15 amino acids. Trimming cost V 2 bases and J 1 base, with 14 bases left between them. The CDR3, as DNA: TGTGCCTGGAGTATCGCAGGGTATCGGAACACTGAAGCTTTCTTT. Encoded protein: CAWSIAGYRNTEAFF.

The DNA for the CDR3 is TGTGCCAGCAGCCGTCCTAACGGAGGAAGCTACACCTTC. Translating it yields CASSRPNGGSYTF. V usage is TRBV7-8 and J usage is TRBJ1-2; D is unclear. With 5 bases removed from V and 9 bases from J, the gap between germline ends came to 16 bases. CDR1 SGHVS and CDR2 FQNEAQ come from the germline V gene. The CDR3 contains 13 residues.

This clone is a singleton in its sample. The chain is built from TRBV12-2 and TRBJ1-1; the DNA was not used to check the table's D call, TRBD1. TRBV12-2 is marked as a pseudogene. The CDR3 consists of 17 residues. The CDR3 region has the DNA TGTGCAAGTCGCTTAGGCAGGGGGCCGGTTAAGAACACTGAAGCTTTCTTT. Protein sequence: CASRLGRGPVKNTEAFF.

The CDR3 region is CSVEAPVSPPGGSPSYNEQFF. CDR3 sequence (DNA): TGCAGCGTTGAAGCCCCAGTATCCCCGCCGGGCGGGAGTCCATCCTACAATGAGCAGTTCTTC. The V and J genes are TRBV29-1 and TRBJ2-1; 7 bases line up with TRBD2. This CDR3 contains 21 residues. With 1 base clipped from V and 1 base from J, the junction kept 22 bases outside the gene matches. Looked up from germline, CDR1 is SQVTM and CDR2 is ANQGSEA.

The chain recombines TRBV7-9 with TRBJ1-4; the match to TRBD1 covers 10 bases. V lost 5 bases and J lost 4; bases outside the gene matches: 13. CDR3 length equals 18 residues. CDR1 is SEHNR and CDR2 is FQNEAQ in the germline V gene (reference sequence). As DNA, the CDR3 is TGTGCCAGCAGCACAGGGGCGACAGGGGGCGGAGGTAATGAAAAACTGTTTTTT. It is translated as CASSTGATGGGGNEKLFF. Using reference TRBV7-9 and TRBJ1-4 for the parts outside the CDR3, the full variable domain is DTGVSQNPRHKITKRGQNVTFRCDPISEHNRLYWYRQTLGQGPEFLTYFQNEAQLEKSRLLSDRFSAERPKGSFSTLEIQRTEQGDSAMYLCASSTGATGGGGNEKLFFGSGTQLSVL.

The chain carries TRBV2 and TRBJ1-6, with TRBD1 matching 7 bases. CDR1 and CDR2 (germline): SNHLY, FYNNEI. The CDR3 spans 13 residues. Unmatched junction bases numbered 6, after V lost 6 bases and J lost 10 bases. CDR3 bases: TGTGCCAGCAGGGGGGACAGCCCCTCACCCCTCCACTTT. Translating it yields CASRGDSPSPLHF. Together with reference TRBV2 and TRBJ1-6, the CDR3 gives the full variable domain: EPEVTQTPSHQVTQMGQEVILRCVPISNHLYFYWYRQILGQKVEFLVSFYNNEISEKSEIFDDQFSVERPDGSNFTLKIRSTKLEDSAMYFCASRGDSPSPLHFGNGTRLTVT.

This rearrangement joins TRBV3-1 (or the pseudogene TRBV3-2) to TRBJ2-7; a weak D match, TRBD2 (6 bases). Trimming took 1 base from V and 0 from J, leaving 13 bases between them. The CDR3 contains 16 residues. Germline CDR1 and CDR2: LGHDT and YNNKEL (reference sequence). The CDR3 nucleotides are TGTGCCAGCAGCCAAGTCTCGGCGGGAAGCTCCTACGAGCAGTACTTC. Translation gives CASSQVSAGSSYEQYF.

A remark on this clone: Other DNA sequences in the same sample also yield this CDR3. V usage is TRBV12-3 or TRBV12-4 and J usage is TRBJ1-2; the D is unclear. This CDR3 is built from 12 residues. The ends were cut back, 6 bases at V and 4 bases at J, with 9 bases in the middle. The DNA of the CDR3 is TGTGCCAGCAGCCCGGGCTTCTATGGCTACACCTTC. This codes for CASSPGFYGYTF.

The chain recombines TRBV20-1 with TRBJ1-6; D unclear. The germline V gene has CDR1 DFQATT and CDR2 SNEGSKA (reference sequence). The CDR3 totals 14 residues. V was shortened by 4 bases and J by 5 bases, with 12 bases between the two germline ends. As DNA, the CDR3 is TGCAGTGCTAATGAATTTATGGATAATTCACCCCTCCACTTT. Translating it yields CSANEFMDNSPLHF.

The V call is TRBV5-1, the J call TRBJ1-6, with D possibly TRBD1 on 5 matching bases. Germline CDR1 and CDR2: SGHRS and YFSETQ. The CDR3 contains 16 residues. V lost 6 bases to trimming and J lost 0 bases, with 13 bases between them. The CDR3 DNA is TGCGCCAGCACCTCCAGGGCCAGCTCCTATAATTCACCCCTCCACTTT. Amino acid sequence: CASTSRASSYNSPLHF.

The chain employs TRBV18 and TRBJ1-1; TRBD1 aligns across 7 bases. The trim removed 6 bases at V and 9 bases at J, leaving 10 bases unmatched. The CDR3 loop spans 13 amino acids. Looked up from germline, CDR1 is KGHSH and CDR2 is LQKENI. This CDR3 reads CASSPGQDGKAFF. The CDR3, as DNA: TGTGCCAGCTCCCCAGGACAGGATGGGAAAGCTTTCTTT.

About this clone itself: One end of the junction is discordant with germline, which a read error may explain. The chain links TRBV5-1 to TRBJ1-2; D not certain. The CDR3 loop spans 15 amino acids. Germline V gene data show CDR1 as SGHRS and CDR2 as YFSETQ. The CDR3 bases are TGCGCCAGCAGACAAACATTGAAGTTACACTATGACTACACCTTC. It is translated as CASRQTLKLHYDYTF.

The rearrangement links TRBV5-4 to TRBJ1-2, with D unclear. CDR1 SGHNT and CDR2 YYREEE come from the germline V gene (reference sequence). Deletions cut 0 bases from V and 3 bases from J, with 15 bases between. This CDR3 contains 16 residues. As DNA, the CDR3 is TGTGCCAGCAGCTTGGGCGGGGTAGGGCAGTACTATGGCTACACCTTC. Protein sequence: CASSLGGVGQYYGYTF. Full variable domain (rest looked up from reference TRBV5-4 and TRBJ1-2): ETGVTQSPTHLIKTRGQQVTLRCSSQSGHNTVSWYQQALGQGPQFIFQYYREEENGRGNFPPRFSGLQFPNYSSELNVNALELDDSALYLCASSLGGVGQYYGYTFGSGTRLTVV.

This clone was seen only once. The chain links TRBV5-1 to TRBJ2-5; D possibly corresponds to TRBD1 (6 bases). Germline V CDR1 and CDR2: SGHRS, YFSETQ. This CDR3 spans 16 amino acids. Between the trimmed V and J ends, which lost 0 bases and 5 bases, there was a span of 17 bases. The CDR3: CASSLAGGQGWETQYF. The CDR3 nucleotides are TGCGCCAGCAGCTTGGCTGGCGGGCAGGGGTGGGAGACCCAGTACTTC. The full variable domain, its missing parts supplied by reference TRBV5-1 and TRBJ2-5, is KAGVTQTPRYLIKTRGQQVTLSCSPISGHRSVSWYQQTPGQGLQFLFEYFSETQRNKGNFPGRFSGRQFSNSRSEMNVSTLELGDSALYLCASSLAGGQGWETQYFGPGTRLLVL.

The CDR3 DNA reads TGTGCCAGCAGCGCCGACAGGGCGTACAATGAGCAGTTCTTC. Its protein product is CASSADRAYNEQFF. The chain carries TRBV11-1 and TRBJ2-1, with 7 bases lining up with TRBD1. The CDR3 extends over 14 amino acids. Germline V CDR1 and CDR2: SGHAT, FQDESV (reference sequence). V gave up 5 bases and J gave up 4 bases; unmatched junction bases: 5.

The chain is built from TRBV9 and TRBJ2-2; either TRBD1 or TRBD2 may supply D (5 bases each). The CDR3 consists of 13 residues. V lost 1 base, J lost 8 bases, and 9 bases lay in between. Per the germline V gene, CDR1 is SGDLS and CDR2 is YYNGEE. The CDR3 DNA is TGTGCCAGCAGCGTATCCGGGGCTGGGGAGCTGTTTTTT. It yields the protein CASSVSGAGELFF.

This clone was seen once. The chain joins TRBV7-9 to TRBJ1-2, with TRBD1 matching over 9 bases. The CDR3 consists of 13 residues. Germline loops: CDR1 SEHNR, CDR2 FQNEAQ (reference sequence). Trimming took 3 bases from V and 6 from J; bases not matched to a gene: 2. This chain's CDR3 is CASSLGQGNGYTF. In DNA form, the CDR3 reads TGTGCCAGCAGCTTGGGACAGGGAAATGGCTACACCTTC.

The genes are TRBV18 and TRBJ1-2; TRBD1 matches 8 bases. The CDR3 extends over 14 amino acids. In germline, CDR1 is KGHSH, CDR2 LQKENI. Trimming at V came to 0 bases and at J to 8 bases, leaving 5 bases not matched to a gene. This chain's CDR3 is CASSPPDRVRGYTF. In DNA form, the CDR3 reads TGTGCCAGCTCACCACCGGACAGGGTGAGAGGCTACACCTTC.

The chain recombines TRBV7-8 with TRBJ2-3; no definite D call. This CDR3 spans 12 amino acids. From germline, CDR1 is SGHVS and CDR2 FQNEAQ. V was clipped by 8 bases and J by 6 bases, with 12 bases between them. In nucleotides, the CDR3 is TGTGCCAGCGCTCGTACCTCGGATACGCAGTATTTT. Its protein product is CASARTSDTQYF.

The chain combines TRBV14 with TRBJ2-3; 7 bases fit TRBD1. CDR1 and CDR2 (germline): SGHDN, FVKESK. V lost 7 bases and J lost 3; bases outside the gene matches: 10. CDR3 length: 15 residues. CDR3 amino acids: CASTDRDRQTDTQYF. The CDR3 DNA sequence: TGTGCCAGCACCGACCGGGACAGACAAACAGATACGCAGTATTTT. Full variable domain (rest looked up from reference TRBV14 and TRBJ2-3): EAGVTQFPSHSVIEKGQTVTLRCDPISGHDNLYWYRRVMGKEIKFLLHFVKESKQDESGMPNNRFLAERTGGTYSTLKVQPAELEDSGVYFCASTDRDRQTDTQYFGPGTRLTVL.

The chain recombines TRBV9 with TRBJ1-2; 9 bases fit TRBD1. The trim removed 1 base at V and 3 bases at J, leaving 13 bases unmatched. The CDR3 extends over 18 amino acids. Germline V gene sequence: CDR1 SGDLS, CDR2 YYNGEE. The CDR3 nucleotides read TGTGCCAGCAGCGTAAGTCTTGAGGCGGGACAGGGTTACTATGGCTACACCTTC. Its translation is CASSVSLEAGQGYYGYTF.